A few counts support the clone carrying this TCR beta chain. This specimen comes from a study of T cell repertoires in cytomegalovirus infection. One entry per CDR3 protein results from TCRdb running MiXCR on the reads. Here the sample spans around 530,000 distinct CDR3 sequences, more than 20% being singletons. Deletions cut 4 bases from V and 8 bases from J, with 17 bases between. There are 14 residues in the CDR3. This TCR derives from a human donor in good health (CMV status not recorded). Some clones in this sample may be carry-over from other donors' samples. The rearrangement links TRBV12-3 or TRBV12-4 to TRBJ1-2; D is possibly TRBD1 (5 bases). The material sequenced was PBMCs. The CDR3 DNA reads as TGTGCCAGCAGTTCCCAGGGTACGATAACCGGCTACACCTTC. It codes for CASSSQGTITGYTF.